This TCR beta chain appears in the sequencing data of a study of cytomegalovirus exposure and HLA in healthy donors. Broader study findings: In a later analysis, parvovirus B19, influenza, CMV and Epstein-Barr virus appeared linked to several top co-occurrence clusters. The authors later found HLA-associated TCR beta chains more clonally expanded than equally common others. Most TCR sequences were seen very rarely across donors, but some public TCRs occurred in many.

Germline V gene lookup returns CDR1 SQVTM and CDR2 ANQGSEA. V lost 2 bases, J lost 6 bases, and 17 bases lay in between. The CDR3 runs to 14 residues. PCR used 60 Vbeta primers and 13 Jbeta primers. Profiling relied on immunoSEQ multiplex PCR, and the TCRdb table lists in-frame clones only, not all of them. This table has about 51,000 clones, around 81% appearing once. A remark on this clone: Its target is unknown.

This sequence originates from a boy younger than 18 in good health and CMV-seropositive. This chain joins TRBV29-1 and TRBJ2-7; D might be TRBD1 (5 bases). Material for sequencing was PBMCs. The chain's CDR3 is CSVESFGAFPEQYF. The CDR3 bases are TGCAGCGTTGAAAGTTTTGGGGCTTTCCCCGAGCAGTACTTC.